Listed below are T cell receptor beta chains from one sample, sequenced in a study of T cell repertoires in cytomegalovirus infection. TCRdb reanalysed the reads using MiXCR and keeps one entry per CDR3 protein. Of around 270,000 distinct CDR3 sequences listed, roughly 9.1% are singletons. The sample comprised PBMCs. The receptors come from a human donor in good health (CMV status not recorded). Some clones in this sample may be carry-over from other donors' samples. Each CDR3 is given without its conserved first and last residue. Fields, in order: D gene, V gene, CDR3 protein. A D gene is named only where the DNA matches it firmly.

d_call: TRBD1
v_call: TRBV15
cdr3_aa: ATSRDRDSRHTEQF

d_call: TRBD1
v_call: TRBV7-2
cdr3_aa: ASSAPGQGSGANVLT

d_call: .
v_call: TRBV7-6
cdr3_aa: ASSPATVASSGNTIY

d_call: TRBD2
v_call: TRBV7-6
cdr3_aa: ASSLVSGSAYNEQF

d_call: TRBD1
v_call: TRBV6-6
cdr3_aa: ASSYSPQGANNQPQH

d_call: .
v_call: TRBV7-3
cdr3_aa: ASSATTGTGELF

d_call: .
v_call: TRBV28
cdr3_aa: ASSSGTFNYGYT

d_call: TRBD1
v_call: TRBV28
cdr3_aa: ASTVGTGDVLT

d_call: .
v_call: TRBV7-9
cdr3_aa: ASSFSFDYPDPNEQF

d_call: TRBD1
v_call: TRBV18
cdr3_aa: ASRQGSQPQH

d_call: TRBD1
v_call: TRBV7-9
cdr3_aa: ASTDTGEGAF

d_call: .
v_call: TRBV29-1
cdr3_aa: SVERGRGSDTEAF

d_call: TRBD1
v_call: TRBV20-1
cdr3_aa: SANTGDNSPLH

d_call: .
v_call: TRBV7-8
cdr3_aa: ARGQPTLAGANVLT

d_call: TRBD2
v_call: TRBV2
cdr3_aa: ASMAGEGETQY

d_call: .
v_call: TRBV4-3
cdr3_aa: ASSQDLGVNYGYT

d_call: .
v_call: TRBV11-2
cdr3_aa: ASSLAEGWMAEAF

d_call: .
v_call: TRBV10-3
cdr3_aa: AISEKGNEQF

d_call: .
v_call: TRBV7-2
cdr3_aa: ASSLVADGTPAN

d_call: TRBD1
v_call: TRBV5-4
cdr3_aa: ASSLGTGVNTGELF

d_call: .
v_call: TRBV12-3/TRBV12-4
cdr3_aa: ASSFQRNTGELF

d_call: .
v_call: TRBV10-3
cdr3_aa: AISELDNQPQH

d_call: TRBD1
v_call: TRBV12-3/TRBV12-4
cdr3_aa: ASSLETGGRVNQPQH

d_call: .
v_call: TRBV28
cdr3_aa: ATSGPRSYEQY

d_call: .
v_call: TRBV7-2
cdr3_aa: ASSYSRETQY

d_call: .
v_call: TRBV7-2
cdr3_aa: ASSPLRGNGYT

d_call: TRBD1
v_call: TRBV10-3
cdr3_aa: AISGAPWTGDPEAF

d_call: TRBD2
v_call: TRBV5-5
cdr3_aa: ASSSDLSGAQY

d_call: TRBD1
v_call: TRBV6-5
cdr3_aa: ASSYSRGGWY

d_call: TRBD2
v_call: TRBV7-2
cdr3_aa: ASSLVAGGSNIQY

d_call: .
v_call: TRBV7-2
cdr3_aa: ASTGRAMSGGYT

d_call: .
v_call: TRBV19
cdr3_aa: ASNRGELDTQY

d_call: .
v_call: TRBV19
cdr3_aa: ASTRGGRVNQPQH

d_call: TRBD1
v_call: TRBV19
cdr3_aa: ASRAGPGQGATEAF

d_call: .
v_call: TRBV7-2
cdr3_aa: ASSPYLEQF

d_call: TRBD1
v_call: TRBV7-8
cdr3_aa: ASSWGQGGHYNEQF